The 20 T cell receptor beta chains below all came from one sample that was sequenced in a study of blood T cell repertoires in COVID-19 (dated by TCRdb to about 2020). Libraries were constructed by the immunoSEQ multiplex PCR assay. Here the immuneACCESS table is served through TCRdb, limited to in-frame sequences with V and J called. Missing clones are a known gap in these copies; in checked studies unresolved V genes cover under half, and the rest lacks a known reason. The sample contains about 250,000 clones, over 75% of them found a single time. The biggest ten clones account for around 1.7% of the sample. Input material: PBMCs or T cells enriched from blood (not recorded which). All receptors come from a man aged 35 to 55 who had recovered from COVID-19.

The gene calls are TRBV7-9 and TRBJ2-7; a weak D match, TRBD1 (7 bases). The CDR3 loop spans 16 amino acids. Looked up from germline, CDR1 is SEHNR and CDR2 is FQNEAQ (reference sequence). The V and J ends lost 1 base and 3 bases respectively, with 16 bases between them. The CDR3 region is CASSLDDREVFYEQYF. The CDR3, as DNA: TGTGCCAGCAGCTTAGACGACAGGGAGGTTTTCTACGAGCAGTACTTC.

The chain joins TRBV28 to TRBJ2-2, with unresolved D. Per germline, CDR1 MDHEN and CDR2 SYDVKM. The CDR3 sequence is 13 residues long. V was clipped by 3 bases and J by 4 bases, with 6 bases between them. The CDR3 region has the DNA TGTGCCAGCAGTTTGCGGAGCACCGGGGAGCTGTTTTTT. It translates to CASSLRSTGELFF.

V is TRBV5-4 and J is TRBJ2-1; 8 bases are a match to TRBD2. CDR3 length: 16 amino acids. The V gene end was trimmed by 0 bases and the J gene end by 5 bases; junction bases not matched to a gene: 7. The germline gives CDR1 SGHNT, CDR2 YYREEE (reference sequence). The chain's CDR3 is CASSLAPLADHNEQFF. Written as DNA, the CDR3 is TGTGCCAGCAGCTTGGCCCCACTAGCGGACCACAATGAGCAGTTCTTC. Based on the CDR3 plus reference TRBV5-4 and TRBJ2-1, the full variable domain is ETGVTQSPTHLIKTRGQQVTLRCSSQSGHNTVSWYQQALGQGPQFIFQYYREEENGRGNFPPRFSGLQFPNYSSELNVNALELDDSALYLCASSLAPLADHNEQFFGPGTRLTVL.

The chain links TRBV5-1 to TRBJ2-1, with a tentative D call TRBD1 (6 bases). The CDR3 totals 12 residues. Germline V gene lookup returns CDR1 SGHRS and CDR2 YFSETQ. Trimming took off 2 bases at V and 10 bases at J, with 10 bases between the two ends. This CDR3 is CASSFSQGEQFF. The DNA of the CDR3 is TGCGCCAGCAGCTTTTCACAGGGCGAGCAGTTCTTC.

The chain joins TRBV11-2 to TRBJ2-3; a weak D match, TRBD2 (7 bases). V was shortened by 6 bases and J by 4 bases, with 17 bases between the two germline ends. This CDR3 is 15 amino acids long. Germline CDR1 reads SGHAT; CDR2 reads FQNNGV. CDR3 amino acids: CASSRGRELSDTQYF. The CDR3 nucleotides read TGTGCCAGCAGTCGGGGGCGGGAGTTGTCAGATACGCAGTATTTT.

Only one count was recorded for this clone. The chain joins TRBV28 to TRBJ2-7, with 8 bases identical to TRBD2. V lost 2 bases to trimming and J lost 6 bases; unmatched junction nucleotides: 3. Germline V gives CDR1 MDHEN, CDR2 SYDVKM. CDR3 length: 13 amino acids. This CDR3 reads CASSLRTSPEQYF. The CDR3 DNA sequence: TGTGCCAGCAGTTTAAGGACTAGCCCCGAGCAGTACTTC.

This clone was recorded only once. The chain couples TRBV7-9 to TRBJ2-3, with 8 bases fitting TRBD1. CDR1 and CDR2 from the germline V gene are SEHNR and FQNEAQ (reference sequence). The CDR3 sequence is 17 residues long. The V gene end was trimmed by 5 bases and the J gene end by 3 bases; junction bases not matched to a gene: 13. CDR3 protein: CASSADRGGLGTDTQYF. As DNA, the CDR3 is TGTGCCAGCAGCGCAGACAGGGGTGGTCTTGGAACAGATACGCAGTATTTT.

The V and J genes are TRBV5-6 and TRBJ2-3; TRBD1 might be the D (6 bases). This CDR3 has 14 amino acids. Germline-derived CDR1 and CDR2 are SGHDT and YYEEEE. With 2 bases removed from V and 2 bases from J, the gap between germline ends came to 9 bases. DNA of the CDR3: TGTGCCAGCAGCTTTAGACAGGCCACAGATACGCAGTATTTT. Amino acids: CASSFRQATDTQYF.

The CDR3 bases are TGTGCCAGCAGCAGCAGTAACTATGGCTACACCTTC. Translating it yields CASSSSNYGYTF. The rearrangement joins TRBV21-1 to TRBJ1-2; the D call in the table, TRBD1, was not verified against the DNA. TRBV21-1 is a pseudogene locus. CDR3 length: 12 residues.

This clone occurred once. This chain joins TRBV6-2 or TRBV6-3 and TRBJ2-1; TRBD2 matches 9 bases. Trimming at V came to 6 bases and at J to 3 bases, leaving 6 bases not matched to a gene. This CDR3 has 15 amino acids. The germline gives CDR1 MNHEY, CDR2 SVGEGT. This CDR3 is CASSLAGAHYNEQFF. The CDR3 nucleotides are TGTGCCAGCAGCTTAGCGGGGGCCCACTACAATGAGCAGTTCTTC.

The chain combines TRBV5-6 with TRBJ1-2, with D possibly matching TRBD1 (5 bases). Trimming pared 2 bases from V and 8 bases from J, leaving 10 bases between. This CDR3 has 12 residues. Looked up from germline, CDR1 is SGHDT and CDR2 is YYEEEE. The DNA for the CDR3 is TGTGCCAGCAGCTTTCAGGGCTCGGGCTACACCTTC. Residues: CASSFQGSGYTF.

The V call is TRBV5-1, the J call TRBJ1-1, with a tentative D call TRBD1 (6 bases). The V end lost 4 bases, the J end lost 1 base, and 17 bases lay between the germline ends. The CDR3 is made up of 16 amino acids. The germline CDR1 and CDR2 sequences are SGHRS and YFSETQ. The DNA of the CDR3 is TGCGCCAGCAGCGGGGGGGCAGTTAATGCGAACACTGAAGCTTTCTTT. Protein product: CASSGGAVNANTEAFF. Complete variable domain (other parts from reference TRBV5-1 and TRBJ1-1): KAGVTQTPRYLIKTRGQQVTLSCSPISGHRSVSWYQQTPGQGLQFLFEYFSETQRNKGNFPGRFSGRQFSNSRSEMNVSTLELGDSALYLCASSGGAVNANTEAFFGQGTRLTVV.

CDR3 residues: CASSLAHAGSYEQYF. In DNA, the CDR3 is TGCGCCAGCAGCCTAGCCCACGCGGGCTCCTACGAGCAGTACTTC. The genes are TRBV4-1 and TRBJ2-7; TRBD2 is a possible D gene (5 bases). Germline V CDR1 and CDR2: MGHRA, YSYEKL. This CDR3 has 15 amino acids. V gave up 4 bases and J gave up 0 bases, with 13 bases separating them.

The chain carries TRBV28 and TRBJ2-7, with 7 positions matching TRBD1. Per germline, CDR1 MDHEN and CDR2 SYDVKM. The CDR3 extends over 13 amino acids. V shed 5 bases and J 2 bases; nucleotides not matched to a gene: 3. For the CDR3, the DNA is TGTGCCAGCAGTCACGGGACAGCCTACGAGCAGTACTTC. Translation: CASSHGTAYEQYF.

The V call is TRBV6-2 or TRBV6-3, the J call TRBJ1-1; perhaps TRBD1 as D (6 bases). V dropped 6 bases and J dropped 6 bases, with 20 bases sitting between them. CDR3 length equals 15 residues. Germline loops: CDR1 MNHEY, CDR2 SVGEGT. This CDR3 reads CASSHGTGTLSEAFF. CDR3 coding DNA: TGTGCCAGCAGCCATGGAACAGGGACGCTATCTGAAGCTTTCTTT.

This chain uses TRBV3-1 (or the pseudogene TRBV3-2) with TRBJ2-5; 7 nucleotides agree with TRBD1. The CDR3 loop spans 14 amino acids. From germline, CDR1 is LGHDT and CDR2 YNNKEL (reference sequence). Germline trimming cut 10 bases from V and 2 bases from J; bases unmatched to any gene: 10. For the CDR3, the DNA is TGTGCCACCCTCGACAGGGTGGAGCAAGAGACCCAGTACTTC. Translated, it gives CATLDRVEQETQYF.

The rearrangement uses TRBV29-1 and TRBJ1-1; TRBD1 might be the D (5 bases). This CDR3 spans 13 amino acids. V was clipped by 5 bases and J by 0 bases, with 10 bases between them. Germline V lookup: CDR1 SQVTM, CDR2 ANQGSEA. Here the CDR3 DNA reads TGCAGCGTTTCTGAGGACATGAACACTGAAGCTTTCTTT. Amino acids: CSVSEDMNTEAFF. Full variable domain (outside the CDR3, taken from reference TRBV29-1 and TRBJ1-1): SAVISQKPSRDICQRGTSLTIQCQVDSQVTMMFWYRQQPGQSLTLIATANQGSEATYESGFVIDKFPISRPNLTFSTLTVSNMSPEDSSIYLCSVSEDMNTEAFFGQGTRLTVV.

As DNA, the CDR3 is TGTGCCAGCAGCCCCTGGGCAGGGATCACCGGGGAGCTGTTTTTT. Translation: CASSPWAGITGELFF. This chain uses TRBV5-6 with TRBJ2-2, with D maybe TRBD1 (5 bases). The V end was cut by 4 bases, the J end by 4 bases, with 14 bases between. Germline CDR1 is SGHDT and CDR2 is YYEEEE. This CDR3 is 15 amino acids long.

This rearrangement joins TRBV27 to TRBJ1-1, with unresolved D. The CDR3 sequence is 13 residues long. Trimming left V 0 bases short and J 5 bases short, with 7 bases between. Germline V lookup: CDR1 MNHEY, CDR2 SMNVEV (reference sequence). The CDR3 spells CASSLSGRTEAFF. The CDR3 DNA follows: TGTGCCAGCAGTTTATCAGGGAGAACTGAAGCTTTCTTT.

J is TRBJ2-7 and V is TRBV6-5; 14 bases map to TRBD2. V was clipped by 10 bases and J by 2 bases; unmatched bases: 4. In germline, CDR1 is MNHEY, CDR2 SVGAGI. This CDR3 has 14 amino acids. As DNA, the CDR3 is TGTGCCACCAAGACTAGCGGGGGGGCCTACGAGCAGTACTTC. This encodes CATKTSGGAYEQYF.